A single sample gave rise to the 27 T cell receptor beta chains below, sequenced in a study of radiotherapy plus CTLA-4 blockade in lung cancer. Generated by immunoSEQ multiplex PCR, the TCRdb table keeps only in-frame clones and is missing some. The sample yields about 60,000 clones, about four fifths seen once. The starting material was peripheral blood, obtained from a patient treated with radiotherapy plus ipilimumab. The receptors derive from a human donor with non-small cell lung cancer who had a partial response to radiotherapy plus ipilimumab.

CDR3 sequence reads: CASSTRGMRSNQPQHF. CDR3 bases: TGTGCCAGCAGTACCAGGGGAATGAGAAGCAATCAGCCCCAGCATTTT. V is TRBV28 and J is TRBJ1-5, with D possibly matching TRBD1 (6 bases). The CDR3 is 16 residues long. V was trimmed by 5 bases and J by 1 base, leaving 15 bases between them. Germline CDR1 MDHEN, CDR2 SYDVKM.

The chain has TRBV7-2 and TRBJ2-7, with no clear D. V was cut by 5 bases and J by 1 base, with 9 bases left in between. CDR3 length equals 13 residues. The V gene's germline CDR1 is SGHTA and CDR2 FQGNSA. The CDR3 protein is CASSPPSSYEQYF. The CDR3 DNA is TGTGCCAGCAGCCCCCCGAGTTCCTACGAGCAGTACTTC.

The V call is TRBV27, the J call TRBJ1-2; D is ambiguous. Germline CDR1 reads MNHEY; CDR2 reads SMNVEV (reference sequence). CDR3 length: 13 amino acids. V gave up 3 bases and J gave up 6 bases, with 11 bases separating them. Here the CDR3 DNA reads TGTGCCAGCAGTTTCGGAGGGCCTAATGGCTACACCTTC. Translated, it gives CASSFGGPNGYTF.

J is TRBJ2-7 and V is TRBV6-5; D gene uncertain. CDR1 is MNHEY, CDR2 SVGAGI, per germline. There are 14 residues in the CDR3. V shed 0 bases and J shed 6 bases, with 12 bases lying between them. CDR3 sequence: CASSYSGKPSEQYF. The CDR3 nucleotides read TGTGCCAGCAGTTACTCGGGCAAGCCATCCGAGCAGTACTTC.

This clone is categorized as medium-sized. The chain carries TRBV30 and TRBJ2-2; the match to TRBD1 covers 7 bases. The CDR3 runs to 14 residues. J lost 4 bases, V lost 7 bases, and 9 bases had no gene match. CDR1 GTSNPN and CDR2 SVGIG come from the germline V gene (reference sequence). CDR3 sequence reads: CALRQGGSTGELFF. CDR3 sequence (DNA): TGTGCCTTACGACAGGGTGGTAGCACCGGGGAGCTGTTTTTT. Full variable domain (remainder filled in from reference TRBV30 and TRBJ2-2): SQTIHQWPATLVQPVGSPLSLECTVEGTSNPNLYWYRQAAGRGLQLLFYSVGIGQISSEVPQNLSASRPQDRQFILSSKKLLLSDSGFYLCALRQGGSTGELFFGEGSRLTVL.

The genes are TRBV7-2 and TRBJ2-7, with D maybe TRBD2 (6 bases). The germline gives CDR1 SGHTA, CDR2 FQGNSA. V lost 0 bases and J 3 bases, leaving 12 bases between the germline ends. The length of the CDR3 is 15 residues. CDR3 in amino acids: CASSLASTRDYEQYF. As DNA, the CDR3 is TGTGCCAGCAGCTTAGCTTCGACTAGAGACTACGAGCAGTACTTC. The whole variable domain, remainder taken from reference TRBV7-2 and TRBJ2-7, is GAGVSQSPSNKVTEKGKDVELRCDPISGHTALYWYRQSLGQGLEFLIYFQGNSAPDKSGLPSDRFSAERTGGSVSTLTIQRTQQEDSAVYLCASSLASTRDYEQYFGPGTRLTVT.

This clone was counted between two and nine times. The chain couples TRBV6-1 to TRBJ1-1; D possibly corresponds to TRBD1 (6 bases). Trimming shortened V by 10 bases and J by 1 base, and 10 bases separated the two germline ends. Germline V CDR1 and CDR2: MNHNS, SASEGT. The CDR3 has 12 residues. CDR3 coding DNA: TGTGCCACCCGGGGGGCGAACACTGAAGCTTTCTTT. This encodes CATRGANTEAFF.

V gene TRBV10-2 combines with J gene TRBJ2-1; weak D call: TRBD2 (6 bases). The V end was cut by 5 bases, the J end by 6 bases, with 11 bases between. The germline CDR1 and CDR2 sequences are WSHSY and SAAADI. The CDR3 has 13 residues. CDR3 DNA: TGCGCCAGCAGTTGGGACTCGATCAATGAGCAGTTCTTC. Translating it yields CASSWDSINEQFF.

This clone was counted a single time. The rearrangement links TRBV2 to TRBJ2-7; 11 bases map to TRBD1. The germline V gene encodes CDR1 SNHLY and CDR2 FYNNEI. Trimming removed 6 bases from V and 4 bases from J; junction bases left unmatched: 11. This CDR3 contains 16 residues. CDR3 amino acids: CASRWGTGGPVYEQYF. Here the CDR3 DNA reads TGTGCCAGCAGGTGGGGGACAGGGGGACCTGTATACGAGCAGTACTTC. Drawing the rest from reference TRBV2 and TRBJ2-7, the complete variable domain is EPEVTQTPSHQVTQMGQEVILRCVPISNHLYFYWYRQILGQKVEFLVSFYNNEISEKSEIFDDQFSVERPDGSNFTLKIRSTKLEDSAMYFCASRWGTGGPVYEQYFGPGTRLTVT.

The J gene is TRBJ1-4, the V gene TRBV18; 7 bases align to TRBD1. Looked up from germline, CDR1 is KGHSH and CDR2 is LQKENI. J lost 4 bases, V lost 3 bases, and 5 bases had no gene match. There are 15 residues in the CDR3. CDR3 in DNA: TGTGCCAGCTCACCTGACAGGGCGCTTAATGAAAAACTGTTTTTT. Its protein is CASSPDRALNEKLFF. The full variable domain, rest sourced from reference TRBV18 and TRBJ1-4, is NAGVMQNPRHLVRRRGQEARLRCSPMKGHSHVYWYRQLPEEGLKFMVYLQKENIIDESGMPKERFSAEFPKEGPSILRIQQVVRGDSAAYFCASSPDRALNEKLFFGSGTQLSVL.

The chain recombines TRBV30 with TRBJ1-5, with 7 bases that match TRBD1. V shed 4 bases, J shed 4 bases, and the junction held 4 bases outside the gene matches. The germline CDR1 and CDR2 sequences are GTSNPN and SVGIG (reference sequence). The CDR3 has 13 residues. DNA of the CDR3: TGTGCCTGGAAGGCCAGGGGGAATCAGCCCCAGCATTTT. Its protein is CAWKARGNQPQHF.

Only a few counts were recorded for this clone. Other DNA variants within this sample encode the same CDR3. The chain recombines TRBV6-1 with TRBJ2-7, with unresolved D. The ends were cut back, 2 bases at V and 4 bases at J, with 3 bases in the middle. The CDR3 has 11 amino acids. Germline CDR1 MNHNS, CDR2 SASEGT. The CDR3 DNA reads as TGTGCCAGCAGTGAACGGTACGAGCAGTACTTC. Residues: CASSERYEQYF.

The gene calls are TRBV4-2 and TRBJ2-3; TRBD2 matches at 8 bases. CDR1 LGHNA and CDR2 YNFKEQ come from the germline V gene. V trimming: 4 bases; J trimming: 5 bases; junction bases outside the gene matches: 17. The CDR3 contains 18 residues. CDR3 in DNA: TGTGCCAGCAGCCGTCTGGTGGTCCAGCGGGAGACTAAAGATACGCAGTATTTT. Translation gives CASSRLVVQRETKDTQYF.

This CDR3 is CASSVGQPLGTQYF. In nucleotides, the CDR3 is TGTGCCAGCAGCGTAGGTCAACCCCTCGGGACCCAGTACTTC. The J gene is TRBJ2-5, the V gene TRBV9; D call uncertain. Trimming took off 0 bases at V and 7 bases at J, with 13 bases between the two ends. The CDR3 loop spans 14 amino acids. CDR1 and CDR2 from the germline V gene are SGDLS and YYNGEE.

The genes are TRBV18 and TRBJ2-1; TRBD2 matches 7 bases. Per the germline V gene, CDR1 is KGHSH and CDR2 is LQKENI. The CDR3 is 16 amino acids. With V trimmed by 2 bases and J by 3 bases, 7 bases remained unmatched. CDR3 region: CASSPGPSGNYNEQFF. CDR3 DNA sequence: TGTGCCAGCTCACCAGGTCCTAGCGGAAACTACAATGAGCAGTTCTTC.

This sequence joins TRBV2 and TRBJ2-2; a weak D match, TRBD1 (5 bases). Per the germline V gene, CDR1 is SNHLY and CDR2 is FYNNEI. Trimming left V 5 bases short and J 6 bases short, with 22 bases between. The CDR3 is made up of 17 amino acids. CDR3 region: CASSWGRVAFIPGELFF. The DNA of the CDR3 is TGTGCCAGCAGTTGGGGCAGGGTGGCCTTCATTCCCGGGGAGCTGTTTTTT.

This rearrangement joins TRBV30 to TRBJ2-3, with 11 positions matching TRBD1. Germline V CDR1 and CDR2: GTSNPN, SVGIG (reference sequence). CDR3 length equals 17 residues. With 1 base clipped from V and 1 base from J, the junction kept 7 bases outside the gene matches. The chain's CDR3 is CAWSDRTGGIGTDTQYF. As DNA, the CDR3 is TGTGCCTGGAGTGACCGGACAGGGGGCATTGGCACAGATACGCAGTATTTT.

J is TRBJ2-7 and V is TRBV2, with D hard to call. Looked up from germline, CDR1 is SNHLY and CDR2 is FYNNEI. This CDR3 spans 14 amino acids. V lost 5 bases and J 6 bases, leaving 17 bases between the germline ends. CDR3 sequence: CASSNQGVLGEQYF. CDR3 nucleotides: TGTGCCAGCAGTAATCAAGGAGTACTGGGCGAGCAGTACTTC.

V is TRBV10-1 and J is TRBJ2-3; TRBD2 agrees at 7 bases. Trimming took 3 bases from V and 2 from J; bases not matched to a gene: 5. Germline loops: CDR1 WNHNN, CDR2 SYGVQD (reference sequence). The CDR3 loop spans 15 amino acids. The CDR3 spells CASSDGQRDTDTQYF. For the CDR3, the DNA is TGCGCCAGCAGTGATGGTCAGCGGGACACAGATACGCAGTATTTT.

The chain has TRBV4-1 and TRBJ2-2, with D maybe TRBD1 (5 bases). The CDR3 extends over 17 amino acids. V was trimmed by 3 bases and J by 3 bases, leaving 17 bases between them. CDR1 is MGHRA, CDR2 YSYEKL, per germline. CDR3 protein: CASSHGPGQGHTGELFF. Here the CDR3 DNA reads TGCGCCAGCAGCCACGGTCCCGGGCAGGGCCACACCGGGGAGCTGTTTTTT.

The chain is built from TRBV7-2 and TRBJ2-7, with 12 positions matching TRBD1. This CDR3 contains 18 residues. Germline CDR1 reads SGHTA; CDR2 reads FQGNSA. Losses at the gene ends were 5 bases for V and 3 bases for J; bases not matched to a gene: 14. This CDR3 reads CASSLPWGQGARSYEQYF. DNA of the CDR3: TGTGCCAGCAGCCTCCCGTGGGGACAGGGGGCGCGTAGCTACGAGCAGTACTTC.

This chain links TRBV5-1 with TRBJ2-7; 10 positions agree with TRBD1. CDR1 is SGHRS, CDR2 YFSETQ, per germline. CDR3 size: 15 residues. V shed 2 bases, J shed 12 bases, and the junction held 14 bases outside the gene matches. The DNA of the CDR3 is TGCGCCAGCAGCTTAAATGCCGGGGACAGGGGTTTAGTGTACTTC. Translating it yields CASSLNAGDRGLVYF. The variable domain in full, completed from reference TRBV5-1 and TRBJ2-7, reads KAGVTQTPRYLIKTRGQQVTLSCSPISGHRSVSWYQQTPGQGLQFLFEYFSETQRNKGNFPGRFSGRQFSNSRSEMNVSTLELGDSALYLCASSLNAGDRGLVYFGPGTRLTVT.

V is TRBV15 and J is TRBJ2-6, with D possibly TRBD2 on 5 matching bases. The CDR3 is made up of 15 amino acids. Trimming shortened V by 4 bases and J by 0 bases, and 7 bases separated the two germline ends. The germline CDR1 and CDR2 sequences are LNHNV and YYDKDF (reference sequence). Here the CDR3 reads CATSIGNSGANVLTF. In DNA form, the CDR3 reads TGTGCCACCAGCATCGGGAACTCTGGGGCCAACGTCCTGACTTTC.

The V call is TRBV10-3, the J call TRBJ2-3; D is possibly TRBD2 (7 bases). In germline, CDR1 is ENHRY, CDR2 SYGVKD. The germline V and J ends were trimmed by 0 bases and 6 bases, with 16 bases remaining between them. The CDR3 runs to 16 residues. CDR3 DNA: TGTGCCATCAGTGAGTCCGCTAGCGGAGGGGGGGATACGCAGTATTTT. It codes for CAISESASGGGDTQYF.

The genes are TRBV7-2 and TRBJ2-2, with 7 bases lining up with TRBD1. V lost 2 bases, J lost 7 bases, and 1 base stayed unmatched. Per the germline V gene, CDR1 is SGHTA and CDR2 is FQGNSA. This CDR3 has 13 amino acids. CDR3 nucleotides: TGTGCCAGCAGCTTACGACAGGGCGGGGAGCTGTTTTTT. It specifies CASSLRQGGELFF.

This chain links TRBV5-1 with TRBJ2-2; TRBD2 agrees at 14 bases. Germline CDR1 reads SGHRS; CDR2 reads YFSETQ. The CDR3 is 15 residues long. Trimming at V came to 4 bases and at J to 8 bases, leaving 4 bases not matched to a gene. The CDR3 spells CASSPGTSGSGELFF. The CDR3 region has the DNA TGCGCCAGCAGCCCCGGGACTAGCGGGAGTGGGGAGCTGTTTTTT.

The V and J genes are TRBV6-1 and TRBJ1-2; TRBD1 agrees at 8 bases. The CDR3 sequence is 14 residues long. Germline V gives CDR1 MNHNS, CDR2 SASEGT. V lost 4 bases to trimming and J lost 8 bases; unmatched junction nucleotides: 9. This CDR3 reads CASSGGQGSWGYTF. The CDR3 DNA reads as TGTGCCAGCAGTGGTGGACAGGGCTCATGGGGCTACACCTTC.